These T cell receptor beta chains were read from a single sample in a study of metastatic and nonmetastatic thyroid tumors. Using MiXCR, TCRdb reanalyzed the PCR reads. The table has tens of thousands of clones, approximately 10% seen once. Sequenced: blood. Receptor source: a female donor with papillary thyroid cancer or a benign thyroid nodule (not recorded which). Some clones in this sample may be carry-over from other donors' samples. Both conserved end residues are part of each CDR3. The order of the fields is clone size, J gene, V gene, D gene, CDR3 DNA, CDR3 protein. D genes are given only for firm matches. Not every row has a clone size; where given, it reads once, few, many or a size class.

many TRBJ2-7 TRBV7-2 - TGTGCCAGCAGCTTCGCCCCCGTGAGACCCTACGAGCAGTACTTC CASSFAPVRPYEQYF
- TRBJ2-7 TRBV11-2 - TGTGCCAGCAGCTTCCGGAACTCCTACGAGCAGTACTTC CASSFRNSYEQYF
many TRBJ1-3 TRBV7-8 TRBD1 TGTGCCAGCAGCTCGGGGACAGTAGTCTCTGGAAACACCATATATTTT CASSSGTVVSGNTIYF
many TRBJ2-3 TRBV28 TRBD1 TGTGCCAGCAGTCCACAGACAGGGGTTGTTACAGATATGCAGTATTTT CASSPQTGVVTDMQYF
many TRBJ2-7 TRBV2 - TGTGCCAGCAGGGGTGGCGACGAGCAGTACTTC CASRGGDEQYF
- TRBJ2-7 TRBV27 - TGTGCCAGCAGTTTAACCCCCGGCTACGATCAGTACTTC CASSLTPGYDQYF
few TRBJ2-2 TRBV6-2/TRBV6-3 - TGTGCCAGCAGTTATAGTATGAACACCGGGGAGCTGTTTTTT CASSYSMNTGELFF
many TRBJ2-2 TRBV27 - TGTGCCAGCAGTTTACAGGGCACGAACACCGGGGAGCTGTTTTTT CASSLQGTNTGELFF
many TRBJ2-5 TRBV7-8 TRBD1 TGTGCCAGCAGCTTAGGGACAGGGGCAAGATGGGAGACCCAGTACTTC CASSLGTGARWETQYF
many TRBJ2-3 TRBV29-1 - TGCAGCGTTGGCGGTCGGGAGCAGACTAGCACAGATACGCAGTATTTT CSVGGREQTSTDTQYF
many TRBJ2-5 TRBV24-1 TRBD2 TGTGCCACCAGTGACCCGACTAGCGGGACCCAAGAAGAGACCCAGTACTTC CATSDPTSGTQEETQYF
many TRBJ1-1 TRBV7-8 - TGTGCCAGCAGCTTACTGGGCCAGAGGGGTGAAGCTTTCTTT CASSLLGQRGEAFF
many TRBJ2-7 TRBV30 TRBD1 TGTGCCTGGAGTGTAGAGCCAGGGGGACCCTACGAGCAGTACTTC CAWSVEPGGPYEQYF
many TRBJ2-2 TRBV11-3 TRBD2 TGTGCCAGCAGCTTAGTAGGGACTAGCCCTGACACCCTTGGGGGCACCGGGGAGCTGTTTTTT CASSLVGTSPDTLGGTGELFF
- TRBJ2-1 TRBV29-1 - TGCAGCGTTGAAGGACTCAGGTTTAGGTCTCGGAATGATCAGTTCTTC CSVEGLRFRSRNDQFF
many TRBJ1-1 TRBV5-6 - TGTGCCAGCAGCCTTGGGGATACTGAAGCTTTCTTT CASSLGDTEAFF
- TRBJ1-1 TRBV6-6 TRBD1 TGTGCCAGCAGTTACTCGGACAGGTGGGCCACTGAAGCTTTCTTT CASSYSDRWATEAFF